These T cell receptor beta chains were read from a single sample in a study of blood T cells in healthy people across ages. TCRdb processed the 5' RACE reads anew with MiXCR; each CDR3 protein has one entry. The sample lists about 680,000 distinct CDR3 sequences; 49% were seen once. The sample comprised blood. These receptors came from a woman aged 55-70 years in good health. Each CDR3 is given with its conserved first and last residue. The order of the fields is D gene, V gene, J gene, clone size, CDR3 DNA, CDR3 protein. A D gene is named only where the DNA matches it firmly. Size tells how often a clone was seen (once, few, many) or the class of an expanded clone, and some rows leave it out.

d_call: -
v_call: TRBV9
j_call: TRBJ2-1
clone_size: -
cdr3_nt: TGTGCCAGCAGCGTAAAGCCATTAACTTACAATGAGCAGTTCTTC
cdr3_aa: CASSVKPLTYNEQFF

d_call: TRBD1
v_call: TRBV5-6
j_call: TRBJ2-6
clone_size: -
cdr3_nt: TGTGCCAGCAGCTCCCCCCGGACAGGCTCCCTCTCTGGGGCCAACGTCCTGACTTTC
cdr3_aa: CASSSPRTGSLSGANVLTF

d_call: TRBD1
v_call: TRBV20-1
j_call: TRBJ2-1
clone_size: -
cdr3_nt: TGCAGTGCTAGGGGGCAGGGGGCCCACAATGAGCAGTTCTTC
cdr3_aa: CSARGQGAHNEQFF

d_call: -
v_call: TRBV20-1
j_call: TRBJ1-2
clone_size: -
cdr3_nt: TGCAGTGCTAGCGGTGGAAACTATGGCTACACCTTC
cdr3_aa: CSASGGNYGYTF

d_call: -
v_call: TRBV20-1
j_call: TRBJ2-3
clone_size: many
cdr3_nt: TGCAGTGCTAGTGGTCCGGGGTTCACAGATACGCAGTATTTT
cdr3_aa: CSASGPGFTDTQYF

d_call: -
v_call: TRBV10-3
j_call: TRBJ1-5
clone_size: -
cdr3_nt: TGTGCCATCAGTGAGTCGGGTCAGCCCCAGCATTTT
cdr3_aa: CAISESGQPQHF

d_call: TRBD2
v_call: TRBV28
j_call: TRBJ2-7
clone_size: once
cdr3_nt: TGTGCCATTACGTCGGGACTAGCGGGAGTCTACTACGAGCAGTACTTC
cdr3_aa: CAITSGLAGVYYEQYF

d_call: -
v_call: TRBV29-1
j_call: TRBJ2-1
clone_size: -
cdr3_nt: TGCAGCGGTCGTTTGGAGGAGCAGTTCTTC
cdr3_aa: CSGRLEEQFF

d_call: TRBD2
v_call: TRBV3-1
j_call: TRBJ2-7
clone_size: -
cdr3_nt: TGTGCCAGCAGCCAAGCGTCGGGAGGGGCCTACGAGCAGTACTTC
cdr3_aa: CASSQASGGAYEQYF

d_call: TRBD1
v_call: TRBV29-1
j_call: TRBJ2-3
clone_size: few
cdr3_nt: TGCAGCGTCCCGACAGGGGGCGCGGATACGCAGTATTTT
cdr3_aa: CSVPTGGADTQYF

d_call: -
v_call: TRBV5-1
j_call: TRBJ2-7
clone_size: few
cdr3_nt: TGCGCCAGCAGCTTGGCCCCTCTTAATGGCGAGCAGTACTTC
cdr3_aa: CASSLAPLNGEQYF

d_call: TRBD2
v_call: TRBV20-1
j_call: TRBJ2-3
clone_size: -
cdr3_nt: TGCAGTGCCGGGGGCGAGGGAGCGGGAGTTTTAGATACGCAGTATTTT
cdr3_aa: CSAGGEGAGVLDTQYF

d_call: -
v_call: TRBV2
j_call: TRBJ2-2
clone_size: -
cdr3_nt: TGTGCCAGCAGGGGTGTCGGGGAGCTGTTTTTT
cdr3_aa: CASRGVGELFF

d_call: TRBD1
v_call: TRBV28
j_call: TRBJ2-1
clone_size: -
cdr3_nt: TGTGCCAGCAATGAGGGGGCAGTGCAGTTCTTC
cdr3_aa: CASNEGAVQFF

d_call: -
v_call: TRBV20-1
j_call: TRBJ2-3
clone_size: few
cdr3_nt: TGCAGTGCTAGGCGTGGAGCGGGTTCCCCCTTGGGGTCAGATACGCAGTATTTT
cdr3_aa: CSARRGAGSPLGSDTQYF

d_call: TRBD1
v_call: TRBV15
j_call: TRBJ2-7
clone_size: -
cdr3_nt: TGTGCCACCAGCAACCGGGACAGACAGTACTTC
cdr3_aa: CATSNRDRQYF

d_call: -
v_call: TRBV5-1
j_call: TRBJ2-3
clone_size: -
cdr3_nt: TGCGCCAGCAGGCGGGCAGGGGCCCCCACAGATACGCAGTATTTT
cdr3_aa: CASRRAGAPTDTQYF